This T cell receptor (beta chain) was sequenced during a study of regulatory T cells in long-lasting Graves disease. Study findings and constraints: Fewer public clonotypes were shared by new patients (just under 1,000) than by persistent patients (roughly 2,500).

Noted time point: newly diagnosed GD, antithyroid drugs for less than 3 months. Preparation of the TCR library used RNA extracted from PBMCs. Arm-PCR with iRepertoire HTBI primers amplified the CDR3 regions for these TCR beta libraries. TCRdb reanalysed the multiplex PCR reads using MiXCR and keeps one entry per CDR3 protein. The sample includes about 540,000 distinct CDR3 sequences, approximately 12% of them seen just once. CDR3 length: 15 amino acids. Germline CDR1 and CDR2: DFQATT and SNEGSKA (reference sequence). Trimming cost V 6 bases and J 5 bases; bases outside gene matches: 10. This clonotype was seen ten or more times. The antigen is not known. Separately, the same data were catalogued under a study of T cells in Graves' hyperthyroidism and ophthalmopathy.

This sequence originates from a man aged 25 to 40 with Graves disease. The input for sequencing was peripheral blood mononuclear cells (PBMCs), taken at new diagnosis, from a patient treated with antithyroid drugs. The chain couples TRBV20-1 to TRBJ2-1; 10 bases map to TRBD2. The CDR3 loop reads CSARKAGGPHNEQFF. CDR3 bases: TGCAGTGCGAGAAAAGCGGGAGGGCCCCACAATGAGCAGTTCTTC.